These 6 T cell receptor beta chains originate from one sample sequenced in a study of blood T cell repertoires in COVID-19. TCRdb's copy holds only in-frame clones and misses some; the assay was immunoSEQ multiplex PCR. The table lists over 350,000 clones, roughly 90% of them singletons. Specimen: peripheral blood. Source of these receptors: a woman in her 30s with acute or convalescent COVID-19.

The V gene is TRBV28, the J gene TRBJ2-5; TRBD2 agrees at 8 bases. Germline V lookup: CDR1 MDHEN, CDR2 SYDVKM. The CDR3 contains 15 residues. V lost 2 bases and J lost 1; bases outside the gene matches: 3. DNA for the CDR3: TGTGCCAGCAGTTTAGCGGGGGGCGCCCAAGAGACCCAGTACTTC. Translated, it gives CASSLAGGAQETQYF.

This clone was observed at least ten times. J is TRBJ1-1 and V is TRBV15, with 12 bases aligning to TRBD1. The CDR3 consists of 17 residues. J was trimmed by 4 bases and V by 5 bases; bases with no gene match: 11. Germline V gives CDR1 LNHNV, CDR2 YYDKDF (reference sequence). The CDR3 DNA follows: TGTGCCACCAGCCCGGGACAGGGGGCTAGAGGAGCCACTGAAGCTTTCTTT. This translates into CATSPGQGARGATEAFF.

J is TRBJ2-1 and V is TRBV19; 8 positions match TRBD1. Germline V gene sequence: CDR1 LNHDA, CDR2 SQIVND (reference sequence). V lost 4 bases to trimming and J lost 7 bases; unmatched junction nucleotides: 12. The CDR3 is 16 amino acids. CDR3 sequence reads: CASSSLRTGPWNEQFF. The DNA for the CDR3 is TGTGCCAGTAGTAGTCTACGGACAGGGCCGTGGAATGAGCAGTTCTTC.

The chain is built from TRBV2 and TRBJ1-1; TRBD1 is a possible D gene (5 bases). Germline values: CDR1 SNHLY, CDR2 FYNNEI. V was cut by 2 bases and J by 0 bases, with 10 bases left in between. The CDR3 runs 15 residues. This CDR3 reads CASSEMGGMNTEAFF. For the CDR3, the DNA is TGTGCCAGCAGTGAAATGGGGGGAATGAACACTGAAGCTTTCTTT. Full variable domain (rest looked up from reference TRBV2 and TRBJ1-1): EPEVTQTPSHQVTQMGQEVILRCVPISNHLYFYWYRQILGQKVEFLVSFYNNEISEKSEIFDDQFSVERPDGSNFTLKIRSTKLEDSAMYFCASSEMGGMNTEAFFGQGTRLTVV.

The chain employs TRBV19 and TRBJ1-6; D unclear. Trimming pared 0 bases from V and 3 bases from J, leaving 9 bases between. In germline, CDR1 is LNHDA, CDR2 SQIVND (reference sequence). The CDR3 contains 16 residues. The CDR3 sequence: CASSIDLASYNSPLHF. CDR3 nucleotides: TGTGCCAGTAGTATAGATCTTGCGAGCTATAATTCACCCCTCCACTTT.

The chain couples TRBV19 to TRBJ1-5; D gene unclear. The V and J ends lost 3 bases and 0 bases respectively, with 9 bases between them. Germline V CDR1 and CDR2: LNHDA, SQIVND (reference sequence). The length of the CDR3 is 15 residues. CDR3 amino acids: CASSINPYSNQPQHF. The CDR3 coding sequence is TGTGCCAGTAGTATTAACCCCTATAGCAATCAGCCCCAGCATTTT.